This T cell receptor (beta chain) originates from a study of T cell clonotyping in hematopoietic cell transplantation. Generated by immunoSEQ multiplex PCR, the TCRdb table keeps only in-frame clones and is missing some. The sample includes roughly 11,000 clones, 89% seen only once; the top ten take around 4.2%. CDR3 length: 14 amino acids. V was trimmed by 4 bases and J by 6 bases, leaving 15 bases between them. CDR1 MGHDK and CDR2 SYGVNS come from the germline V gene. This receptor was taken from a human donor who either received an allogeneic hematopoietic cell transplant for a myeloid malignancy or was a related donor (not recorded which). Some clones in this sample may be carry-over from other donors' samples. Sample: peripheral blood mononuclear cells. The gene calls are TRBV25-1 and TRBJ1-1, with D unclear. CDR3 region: CASSAGASGAEAFF. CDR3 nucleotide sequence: TGTGCCAGCAGTGCGGGAGCCTCGGGCGCTGAAGCTTTCTTT.